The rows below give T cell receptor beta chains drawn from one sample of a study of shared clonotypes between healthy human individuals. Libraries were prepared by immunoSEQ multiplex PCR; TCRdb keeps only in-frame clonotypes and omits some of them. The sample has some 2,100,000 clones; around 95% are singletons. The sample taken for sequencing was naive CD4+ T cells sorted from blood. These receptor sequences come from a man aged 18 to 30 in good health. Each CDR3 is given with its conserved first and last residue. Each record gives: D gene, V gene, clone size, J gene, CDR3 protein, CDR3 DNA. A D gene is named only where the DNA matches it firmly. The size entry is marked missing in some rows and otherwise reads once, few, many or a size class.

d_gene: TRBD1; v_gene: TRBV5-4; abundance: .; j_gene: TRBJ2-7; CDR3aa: CASSQDRVSSYEQYF; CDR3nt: TGTGCCAGCAGCCAGGACAGGGTGAGCTCCTACGAGCAGTACTTC
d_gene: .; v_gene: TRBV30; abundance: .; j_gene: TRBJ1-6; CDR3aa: CAWSRRESPLHF; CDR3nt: TGTGCCTGGAGTCGCAGGGAATCACCCCTCCACTTT
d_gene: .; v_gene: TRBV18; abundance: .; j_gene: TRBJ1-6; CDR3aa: CASSPPGGGQSPLHF; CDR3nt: TGTGCCAGCTCACCACCGGGAGGAGGGCAATCACCCCTCCACTTT
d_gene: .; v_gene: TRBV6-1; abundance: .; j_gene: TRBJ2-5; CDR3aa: CASSGPQGTGVERYF; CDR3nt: TGTGCCAGCAGTGGCCCCCAGGGAACCGGGGTGGAACGGTACTTC
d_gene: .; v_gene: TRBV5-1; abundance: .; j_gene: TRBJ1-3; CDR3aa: CASSFAGDSGNTIYF; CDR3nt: TGCGCCAGCAGCTTCGCCGGCGACTCTGGAAACACCATATATTTT
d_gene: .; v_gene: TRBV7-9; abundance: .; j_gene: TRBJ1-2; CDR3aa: CASSFQNTVNYGYTF; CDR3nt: TGTGCCAGCAGCTTTCAGAATACAGTGAACTATGGCTACACCTTC
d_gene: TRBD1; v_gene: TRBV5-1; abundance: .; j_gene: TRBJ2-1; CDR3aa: CASSPGGQAYNEQFF; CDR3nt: TGCGCCAGCAGCCCCGGGGGACAGGCCTACAATGAGCAGTTCTTC
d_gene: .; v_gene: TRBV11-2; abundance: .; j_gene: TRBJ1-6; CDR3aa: CASSPTGLQGPPLHF; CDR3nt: TGTGCCAGCAGCCCGACGGGGTTACAGGGACCACCCCTCCACTTT
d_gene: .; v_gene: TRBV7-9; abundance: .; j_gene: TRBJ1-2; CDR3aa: CASSLGGAEYGYTF; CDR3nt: TGTGCCAGCAGCTTAGGGGGCGCGGAGTATGGCTACACCTTC
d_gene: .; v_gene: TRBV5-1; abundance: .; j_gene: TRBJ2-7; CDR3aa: CASSPGGLLAGRSYEQYF; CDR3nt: TGCGCCAGCAGCCCAGGGGGCTTACTAGCGGGCCGCTCCTACGAGCAGTACTTC
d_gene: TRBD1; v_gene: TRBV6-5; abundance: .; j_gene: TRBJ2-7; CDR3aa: CASSPQGAGYEQYF; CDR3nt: TGTGCCAGCAGTCCACAGGGGGCAGGGTACGAGCAGTACTTC
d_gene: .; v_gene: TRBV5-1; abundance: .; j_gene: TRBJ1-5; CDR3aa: CASSLLPDSNQPQHF; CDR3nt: TGCGCCAGCAGCTTGCTCCCGGATAGCAATCAGCCCCAGCATTTT
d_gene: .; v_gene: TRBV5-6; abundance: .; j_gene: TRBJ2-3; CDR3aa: CASSIGDTQYF; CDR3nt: TGTGCCAGCAGCATTGGGGATACGCAGTATTTT
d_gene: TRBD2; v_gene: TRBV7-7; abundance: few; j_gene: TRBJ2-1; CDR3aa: CASSPRSSGGYNEQFF; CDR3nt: TGTGCTAGCAGCCCCCGTAGTAGCGGGGGATACAATGAGCAGTTCTTC
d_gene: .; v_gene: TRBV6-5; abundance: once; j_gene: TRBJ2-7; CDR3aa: CASSYEGQGYYEQYF; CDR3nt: TGTGCCAGCAGTTACGAAGGGCAGGGATACTACGAGCAGTACTTC
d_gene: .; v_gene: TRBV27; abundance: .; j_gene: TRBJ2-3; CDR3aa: CASSLSGGLGSPKAQYF; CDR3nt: TGTGCCAGCAGTTTATCAGGGGGTTTAGGGTCCCCTAAGGCGCAGTATTTT
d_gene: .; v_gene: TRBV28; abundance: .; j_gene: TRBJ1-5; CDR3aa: CASSPTPRVGNQPQHF; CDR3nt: TGTGCCAGCAGCCCAACGCCTAGGGTTGGCAATCAGCCCCAGCATTTT
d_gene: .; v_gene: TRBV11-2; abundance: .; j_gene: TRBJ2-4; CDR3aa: CASRDQVDFQYF; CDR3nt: TGTGCCAGCAGGGATCAGGTGGATTTTCAGTACTTC
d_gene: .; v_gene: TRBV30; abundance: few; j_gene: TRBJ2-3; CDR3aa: CAWSAWGDTQYF; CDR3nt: TGTGCCTGGAGTGCCTGGGGGGATACGCAGTATTTT
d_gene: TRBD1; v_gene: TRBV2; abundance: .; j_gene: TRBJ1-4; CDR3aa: CASSEGGQGGEKLFF; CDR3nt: TGTGCCAGCAGTGAAGGAGGACAGGGGGGTGAAAAACTGTTTTTT
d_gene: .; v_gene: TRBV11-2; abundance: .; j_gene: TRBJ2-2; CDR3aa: CASSFQVMNTGELFF; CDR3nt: TGTGCCAGCAGCTTCCAGGTGATGAACACCGGGGAGCTGTTTTTT
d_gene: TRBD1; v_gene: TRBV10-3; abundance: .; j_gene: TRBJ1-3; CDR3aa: CAIKATRTGTGSLGF; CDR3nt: TGTGCCATCAAGGCCACTCGTACGGGGACAGGGAGCCTGGGTTTT
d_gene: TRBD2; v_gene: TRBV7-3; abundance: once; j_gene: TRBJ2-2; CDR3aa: CASSFSGGLNTGELFF; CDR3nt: TGTGCCAGCAGCTTCAGCGGGGGCCTTAACACCGGGGAGCTGTTTTTT
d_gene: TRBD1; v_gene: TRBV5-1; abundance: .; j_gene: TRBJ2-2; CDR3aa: CASSLQGGAAGELFF; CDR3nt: TGCGCCAGCAGCTTACAAGGGGGCGCCGCCGGGGAGCTGTTTTTT
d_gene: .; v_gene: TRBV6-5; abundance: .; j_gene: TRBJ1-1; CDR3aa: CASRSRGTLNTEAFF; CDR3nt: TGTGCCAGCAGGTCCCGGGGGACACTAAACACTGAAGCTTTCTTT
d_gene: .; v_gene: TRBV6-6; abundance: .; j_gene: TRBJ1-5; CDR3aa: CASSASSNQPQHF; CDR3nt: TGTGCCAGCAGTGCCTCGAGCAATCAGCCCCAGCATTTT
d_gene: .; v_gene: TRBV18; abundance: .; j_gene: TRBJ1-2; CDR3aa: CASATGSLGYGYTF; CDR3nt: TGTGCCAGCGCCACCGGAAGCCTGGGCTATGGCTACACCTTC
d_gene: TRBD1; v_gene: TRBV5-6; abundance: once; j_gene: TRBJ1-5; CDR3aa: CASSWGQGGQPQHF; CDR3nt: TGTGCCAGCAGCTGGGGACAGGGAGGTCAGCCCCAGCATTTT
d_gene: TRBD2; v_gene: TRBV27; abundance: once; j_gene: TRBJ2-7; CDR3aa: CASIAGGNIYEQYF; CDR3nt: TGTGCCAGTATAGCGGGAGGAAATATCTACGAGCAGTACTTC
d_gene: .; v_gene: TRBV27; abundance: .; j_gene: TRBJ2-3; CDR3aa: CASSQVGSSTDTQYF; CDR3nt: TGTGCCAGCAGTCAGGTGGGGAGCAGCACAGATACGCAGTATTTT
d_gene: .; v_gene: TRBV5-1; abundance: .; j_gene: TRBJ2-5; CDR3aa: CASSQSGVETQYF; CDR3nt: TGCGCCAGCAGCCAGTCGGGGGTAGAGACCCAGTACTTC
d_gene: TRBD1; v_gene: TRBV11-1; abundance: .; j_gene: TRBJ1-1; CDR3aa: CASVPGGAWNTEAFF; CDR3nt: TGTGCCAGCGTACCAGGGGGCGCATGGAACACTGAAGCTTTCTTT
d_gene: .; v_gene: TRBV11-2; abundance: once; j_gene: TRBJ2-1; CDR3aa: CASSLETSLYNEQFF; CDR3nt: TGTGCCAGCAGCTTAGAAACCTCTCTCTACAATGAGCAGTTCTTC
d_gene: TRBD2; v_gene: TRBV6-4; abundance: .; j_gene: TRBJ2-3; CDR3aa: CASSDSLAGGTDTQYF; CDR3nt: TGTGCCAGCAGTGACTCACTAGCGGGAGGTACAGATACGCAGTATTTT
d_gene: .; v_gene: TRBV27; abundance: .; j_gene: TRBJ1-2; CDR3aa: CASSLLREANYGYTF; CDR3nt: TGTGCCAGCAGTCTCCTACGAGAAGCTAACTATGGCTACACCTTC
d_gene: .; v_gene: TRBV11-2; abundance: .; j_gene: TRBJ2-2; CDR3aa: CASSLGGSGELFF; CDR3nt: TGTGCCAGCAGCTTAGGGGGATCCGGGGAGCTGTTTTTT
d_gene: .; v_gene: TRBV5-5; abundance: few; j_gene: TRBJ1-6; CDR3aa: CASSFWLDGNSPLHF; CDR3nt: TGTGCCAGCAGCTTCTGGTTGGATGGGAATTCACCCCTCCACTTT
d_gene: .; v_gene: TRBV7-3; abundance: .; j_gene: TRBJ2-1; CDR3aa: CASSPGSYNEQFF; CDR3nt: TGTGCCAGCAGCCCGGGGTCCTACAATGAGCAGTTCTTC
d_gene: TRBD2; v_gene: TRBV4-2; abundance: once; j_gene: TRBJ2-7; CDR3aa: CASSHRLADSYEQYF; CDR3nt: TGTGCCAGCAGCCACAGACTAGCGGACTCCTACGAGCAGTACTTC
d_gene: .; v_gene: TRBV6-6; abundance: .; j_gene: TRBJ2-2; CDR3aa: CASSRQTNTGELFF; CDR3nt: TGTGCCAGCAGTCGGCAGACGAACACCGGGGAGCTGTTTTTT
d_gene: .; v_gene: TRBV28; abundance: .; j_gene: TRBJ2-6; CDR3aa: CASRRPSGANVLTF; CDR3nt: TGTGCCAGCAGGCGGCCCTCTGGGGCCAACGTCCTGACTTTC
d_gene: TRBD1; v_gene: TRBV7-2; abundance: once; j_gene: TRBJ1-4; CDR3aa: CASSPGQGALEKLFF; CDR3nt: TGTGCCAGCAGCCCGGGACAGGGGGCGCTTGAAAAACTGTTTTTT
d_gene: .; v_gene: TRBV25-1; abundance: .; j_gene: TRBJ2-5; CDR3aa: CASSEYDRTTQETQYF; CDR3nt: TGTGCCAGCAGTGAATATGATAGGACCACACAAGAGACCCAGTACTTC
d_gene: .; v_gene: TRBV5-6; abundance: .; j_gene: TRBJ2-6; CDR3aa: CASSLWGAGANVLTF; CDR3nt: TGTGCCAGCAGCTTGTGGGGGGCTGGGGCCAACGTCCTGACTTTC
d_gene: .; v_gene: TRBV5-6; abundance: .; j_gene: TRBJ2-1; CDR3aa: CASSRVLEGEQFF; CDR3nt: TGTGCCAGCAGCCGGGTACTAGAGGGTGAGCAGTTCTTC
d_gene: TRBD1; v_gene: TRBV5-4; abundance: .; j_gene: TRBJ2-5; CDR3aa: CASSLQGRETQYF; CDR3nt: TGTGCCAGCAGCTTACAGGGGCGAGAGACCCAGTACTTC
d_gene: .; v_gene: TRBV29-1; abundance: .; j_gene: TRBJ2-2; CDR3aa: CSVDSTNTGELFF; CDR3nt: TGCAGCGTTGACAGTACGAACACCGGGGAGCTGTTTTTT
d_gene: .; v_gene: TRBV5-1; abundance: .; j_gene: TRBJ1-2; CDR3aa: CASSLGLTGGYTF; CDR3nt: TGCGCCAGCAGCTTAGGACTAACGGGGGGCTACACCTTC
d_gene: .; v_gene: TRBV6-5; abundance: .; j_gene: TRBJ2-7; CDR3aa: CASSFPLGEQYF; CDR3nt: TGTGCCAGCAGTTTCCCCTTGGGCGAGCAGTACTTC
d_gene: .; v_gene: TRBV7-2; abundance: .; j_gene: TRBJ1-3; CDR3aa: CASSSQAISGNTIYF; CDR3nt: TGTGCCAGCAGCTCACAGGCGATCTCTGGAAACACCATATATTTT
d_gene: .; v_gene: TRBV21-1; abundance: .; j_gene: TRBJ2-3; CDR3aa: CASIGAEPSTDTQYF; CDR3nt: TGTGCCAGCATCGGAGCAGAGCCAAGCACAGATACGCAGTATTTT
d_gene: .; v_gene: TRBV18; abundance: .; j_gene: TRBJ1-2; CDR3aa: CASSPPIGSEHGYTF; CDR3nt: TGTGCCAGCTCACCACCTATCGGGTCTGAACACGGCTACACCTTC
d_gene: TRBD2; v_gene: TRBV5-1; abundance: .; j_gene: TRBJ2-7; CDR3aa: CASSSTSGINLGPREQYF; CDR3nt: TGCGCCAGCAGCTCGACTAGCGGGATTAACCTCGGCCCTAGGGAGCAGTACTTC